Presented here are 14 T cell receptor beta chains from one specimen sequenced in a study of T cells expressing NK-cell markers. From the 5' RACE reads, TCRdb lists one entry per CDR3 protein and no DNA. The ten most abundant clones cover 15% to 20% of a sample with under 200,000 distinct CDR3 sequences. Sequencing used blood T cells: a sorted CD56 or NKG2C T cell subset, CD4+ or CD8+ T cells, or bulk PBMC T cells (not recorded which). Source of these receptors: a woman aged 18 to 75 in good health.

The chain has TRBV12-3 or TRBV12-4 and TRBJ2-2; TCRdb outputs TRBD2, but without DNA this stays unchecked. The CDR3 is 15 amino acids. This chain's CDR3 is CASRFAGRGSGELFF.

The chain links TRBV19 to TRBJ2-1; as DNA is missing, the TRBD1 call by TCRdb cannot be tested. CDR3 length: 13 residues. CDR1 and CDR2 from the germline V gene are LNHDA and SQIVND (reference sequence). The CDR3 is CASSAQGGNEQFF.

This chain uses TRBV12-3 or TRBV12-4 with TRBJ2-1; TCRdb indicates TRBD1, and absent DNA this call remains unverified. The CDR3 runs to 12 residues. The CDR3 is CASRPGDNEQFF.

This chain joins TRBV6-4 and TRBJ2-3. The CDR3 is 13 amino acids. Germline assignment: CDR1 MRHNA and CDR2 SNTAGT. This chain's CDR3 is CASSFGRTDTQYF.

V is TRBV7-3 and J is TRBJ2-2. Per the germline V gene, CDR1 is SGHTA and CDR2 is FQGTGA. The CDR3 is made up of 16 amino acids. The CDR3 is CASSLTSYKHTGELFF. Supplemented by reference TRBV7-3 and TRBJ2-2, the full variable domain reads GAGVSQTPSNKVTEKGKYVELRCDPISGHTALYWYRQSLGQGPEFLIYFQGTGAADDSGLPNDRFFAVRPEGSVSTLKIQRTERGDSAVYLCASSLTSYKHTGELFFGEGSRLTVL.

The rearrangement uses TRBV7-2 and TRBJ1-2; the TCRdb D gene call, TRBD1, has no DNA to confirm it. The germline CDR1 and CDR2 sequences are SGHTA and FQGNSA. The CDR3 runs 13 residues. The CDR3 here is CASSPGQPYGYTF.

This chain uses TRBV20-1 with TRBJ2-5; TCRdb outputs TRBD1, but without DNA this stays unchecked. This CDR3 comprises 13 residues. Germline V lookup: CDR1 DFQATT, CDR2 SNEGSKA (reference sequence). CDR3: CSAGQGPGETQYF.

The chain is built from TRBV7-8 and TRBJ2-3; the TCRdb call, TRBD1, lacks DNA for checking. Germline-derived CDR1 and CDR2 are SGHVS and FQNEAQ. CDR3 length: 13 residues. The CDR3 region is CVSSPRVEDTQYF. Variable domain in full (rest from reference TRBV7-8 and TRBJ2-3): GAGVSQSPRYKVAKRGQDVALRCDPISGHVSLFWYQQALGQGPEFLTYFQNEAQLDKSGLPSDRFFAERPEGSVSTLKIQRTQQEDSAVYLCVSSPRVEDTQYFGPGTRLTVL.

The CDR3 loop reads CASSSGRYYGYTF. The chain has TRBV3-1 and TRBJ1-2. The CDR3 length is 13 residues. Germline lookup yields CDR1 LGHDT and CDR2 YNNKEL (reference sequence). Combining the CDR3 with reference TRBV3-1 and TRBJ1-2 gives the whole variable domain DTAVSQTPKYLVTQMGNDKSIKCEQNLGHDTMYWYKQDSKKFLKIMFSYNNKELIINETVPNRFSPKSPDKAHLNLHINSLELGDSAVYFCASSSGRYYGYTFGSGTRLTVV.

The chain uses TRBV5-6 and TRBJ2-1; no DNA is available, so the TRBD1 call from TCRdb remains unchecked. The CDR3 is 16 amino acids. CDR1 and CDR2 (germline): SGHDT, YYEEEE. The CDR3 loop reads CASSNQGFWSYNEQFF. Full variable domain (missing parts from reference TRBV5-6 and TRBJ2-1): DAGVTQSPTHLIKTRGQQVTLRCSPKSGHDTVSWYQQALGQGPQFIFQYYEEEERQRGNFPDRFSGHQFPNYSSELNVNALLLGDSALYLCASSNQGFWSYNEQFFGPGTRLTVL.

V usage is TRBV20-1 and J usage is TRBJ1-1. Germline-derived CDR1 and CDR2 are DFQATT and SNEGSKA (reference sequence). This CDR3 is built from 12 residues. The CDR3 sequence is CSAAHMNTEAFF.

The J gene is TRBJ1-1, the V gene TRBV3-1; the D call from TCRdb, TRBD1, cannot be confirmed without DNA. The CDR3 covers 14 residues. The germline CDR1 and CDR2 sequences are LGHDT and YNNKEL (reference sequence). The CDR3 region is CASSQGAGVTEAFF.

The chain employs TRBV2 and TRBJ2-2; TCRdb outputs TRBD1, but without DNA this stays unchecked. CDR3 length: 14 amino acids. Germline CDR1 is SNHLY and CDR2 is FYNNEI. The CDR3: CASSRQGADGELFF.

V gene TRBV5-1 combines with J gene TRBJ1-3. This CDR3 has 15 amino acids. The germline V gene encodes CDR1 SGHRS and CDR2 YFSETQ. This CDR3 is CASSPQTNSGNTIYF.